The 21 T cell receptor beta chains in this list originate from one sample, sequenced in a study of technical replicates of blood from a few donors. TCRdb's table, derived via immunoSEQ multiplex PCR, lists solely in-frame clones and lacks some. This table holds about 87,000 clones, 95% found once. Sequenced: T cells isolated from PBMCs. The receptors here all came from a human donor in good health.

The chain carries TRBV4-3 and TRBJ2-1; D possibly corresponds to TRBD2 (6 bases). The germline gives CDR1 LGHNA, CDR2 YSLEER. The CDR3 is made up of 14 amino acids. The V end lost 4 bases, the J end lost 1 base, and 8 bases lay between the germline ends. The CDR3 spells CASSRGESYNEQFF. CDR3 in DNA: TGCGCCAGCAGCCGGGGGGAATCCTACAATGAGCAGTTCTTC.

The chain joins TRBV5-4 to TRBJ2-7, with D perhaps TRBD2 (6 bases). The V end lost 2 bases, the J end lost 4 bases, and 16 bases lay between the germline ends. The CDR3 is 15 amino acids. From germline, CDR1 is SGHNT and CDR2 YYREEE (reference sequence). In DNA, the CDR3 is TGTGCCAGCAGCTTATCCACGGGAGAATTGTACGAGCAGTACTTC. It encodes CASSLSTGELYEQYF.

V and J are TRBV6-6 and TRBJ2-2, with a tentative D call TRBD1 (5 bases). The CDR3 loop spans 13 amino acids. Looked up from germline, CDR1 is MNHNY and CDR2 is SVGAGI (reference sequence). V was trimmed by 7 bases and J by 4 bases, leaving 10 bases between them. CDR3 loop: CASTLGATGELFF. The CDR3 DNA reads TGTGCCAGCACCCTAGGGGCCACCGGGGAGCTGTTTTTT.

This chain uses TRBV6-7 with TRBJ2-1; 9 bases are a match to TRBD2. TRBV6-7 is an ORF, with its function uncertain. The CDR3 contains 14 residues. After removal of 7 bases from V and 3 bases from J, the junction contained 4 bases not matched to a gene. This CDR3 is CASKPTSGYNEQFF. Here the CDR3 DNA reads TGTGCCAGCAAGCCGACTAGCGGCTACAATGAGCAGTTCTTC.

With regard to this clone: The germline gene is not matched at one end of the junction; a read error may be the cause. The rearrangement uses TRBV4-1 and TRBJ2-7; weak D call: TRBD1 (5 bases). Germline V lookup: CDR1 MGHRA, CDR2 YSYEKL. CDR3 length equals 15 residues. The CDR3 nucleotides read TGCGCCAGCAGCCAAGATAATCAGGGTTCCTTCGAGCAGTACTTC. Amino acid sequence: CASSQDNQGSFEQYF.

A single count supports this clone. The chain uses TRBV30 and TRBJ2-7; TRBD2 matches at 8 bases. This CDR3 has 13 amino acids. CDR1 and CDR2 (germline): GTSNPN, SVGIG (reference sequence). V was clipped by 3 bases and J by 2 bases; unmatched bases: 3. CDR3 sequence reads: CAWSPGGPYEQYF. CDR3 DNA: TGTGCCTGGAGCCCGGGGGGGCCCTACGAGCAGTACTTC.

The gene calls are TRBV29-1 and TRBJ2-3; D gene ambiguous. The CDR3 totals 13 residues. The V end lost 3 bases, the J end lost 1 base, and 8 bases lay between the germline ends. Germline V CDR1 and CDR2: SQVTM, ANQGSEA. DNA of the CDR3: TGCAGCGTTGACATAGCAGGCACAGATACGCAGTATTTT. Its protein is CSVDIAGTDTQYF.

The chain carries TRBV7-2 and TRBJ2-7, with 11 positions matching TRBD2. In germline, CDR1 is SGHTA, CDR2 FQGNSA. V was clipped by 5 bases and J by 2 bases; unmatched bases: 11. CDR3 length: 17 residues. The CDR3 region has the DNA TGTGCCAGCAGCCCCGGACTAGCGGGCTCGGCGCCCTACGAGCAGTACTTC. This encodes CASSPGLAGSAPYEQYF. Variable domain in full (rest from reference TRBV7-2 and TRBJ2-7): GAGVSQSPSNKVTEKGKDVELRCDPISGHTALYWYRQSLGQGLEFLIYFQGNSAPDKSGLPSDRFSAERTGGSVSTLTIQRTQQEDSAVYLCASSPGLAGSAPYEQYFGPGTRLTVT.

Worth noting for this clone: This sample includes further DNA sequences coding for the same CDR3. V gene TRBV18 combines with J gene TRBJ1-5, with TRBD1 matching 8 bases. Germline V gene lookup returns CDR1 KGHSH and CDR2 LQKENI. This CDR3 has 14 residues. Trimming at V came to 3 bases and at J to 2 bases, leaving 0 bases not matched to a gene. The chain's CDR3 is CASSPGQGNQPQHF. The DNA for the CDR3 is TGTGCCAGCTCACCGGGACAGGGCAATCAGCCCCAGCATTTT.

This rearrangement joins TRBV7-2 to TRBJ2-5, with D possibly TRBD2 on 6 matching bases. The V gene lost 8 bases and the J gene lost 4 bases, with 14 bases spanning the gap. The CDR3 totals 13 residues. CDR1 is SGHTA, CDR2 FQGNSA, per germline. The CDR3 DNA sequence: TGTGCCAGCGGCCAGTACGGGGGAGAGACCCAGTACTTC. Its translation: CASGQYGGETQYF.

The rearrangement uses TRBV7-2 and TRBJ2-7; the match to TRBD2 covers 14 bases. Losses at the gene ends were 4 bases for V and 7 bases for J; bases not matched to a gene: 6. This CDR3 has 15 amino acids. Germline CDR1 and CDR2: SGHTA and FQGNSA. CDR3 in amino acids: CASSYGLAGGREQYF. The CDR3 nucleotides are TGTGCCAGCAGCTATGGACTAGCGGGAGGTCGGGAGCAGTACTTC.

This chain links TRBV11-2 with TRBJ2-3; no reliable D call. Trimming took off 5 bases at V and 4 bases at J, with 16 bases between the two ends. CDR3 length: 15 residues. From germline, CDR1 is SGHAT and CDR2 FQNNGV. CDR3 in DNA: TGTGCCAGCAGCCGCACCTATCTAGATGCAGATACGCAGTATTTT. Residues: CASSRTYLDADTQYF.

The chain uses TRBV4-1 and TRBJ2-5, with D perhaps TRBD2 (5 bases). The ends were cut back, 2 bases at V and 5 bases at J, with 9 bases in the middle. Germline values: CDR1 MGHRA, CDR2 YSYEKL. The CDR3 sequence is 13 residues long. CDR3 nucleotide sequence: TGCGCCAGCAGCCAACTAGGACTCGAGACCCAGTACTTC. Encoded protein: CASSQLGLETQYF.

The gene calls are TRBV6-5 and TRBJ2-3, with 13 bases that match TRBD2. The junction had 4 bases not matched to a gene; V was cut back by 7 bases and J by 3 bases. CDR1 is MNHEY and CDR2 is SVGAGI in the germline V gene. The CDR3 is made up of 15 amino acids. The CDR3 reads CASTRTSGSTDTQYF. CDR3 coding DNA: TGTGCCAGCACCCGGACTAGCGGGAGTACAGATACGCAGTATTTT.

This rearrangement joins TRBV19 to TRBJ1-5, with 9 positions matching TRBD1. The J segment lost 7 bases and the V segment lost 5 bases, leaving 3 bases of the junction unmatched. The CDR3 sequence is 13 residues long. Germline loops: CDR1 LNHDA, CDR2 SQIVND (reference sequence). CDR3 sequence reads: CASSRQGEQPQHF. The CDR3 bases are TGTGCCAGTAGTCGACAGGGGGAACAGCCCCAGCATTTT.

This clone was observed once. J is TRBJ2-1 and V is TRBV5-4; D unresolved. Trimming removed 6 bases at V and 0 bases at J, with 7 bases between. The CDR3 spans 13 residues. Germline V gene data show CDR1 as SGHNT and CDR2 as YYREEE (reference sequence). CDR3 nucleotide sequence: TGTGCCAGCACCCCGAGCTCCTACAATGAGCAGTTCTTC. This gives the protein CASTPSSYNEQFF.

This chain uses TRBV7-8 with TRBJ2-7, with TRBD2 matching over 11 bases. Germline V gene lookup returns CDR1 SGHVS and CDR2 FQNEAQ. Trimming at V came to 5 bases and at J to 2 bases, leaving 5 bases not matched to a gene. CDR3 size: 15 residues. The DNA for the CDR3 is TGTGCCAGCAGCGTGGGACTAGCGGTGACCTACGAGCAGTACTTC. Protein sequence: CASSVGLAVTYEQYF.

This chain links TRBV7-6 with TRBJ1-2; D perhaps matches TRBD1 (5 bases). Germline V gene data show CDR1 as SGHVS and CDR2 as FNYEAQ. V was shortened by 8 bases and J by 4 bases, with 14 bases between the two germline ends. The CDR3 totals 13 residues. The CDR3 loop reads CASSVGETYGYTF. DNA for the CDR3: TGTGCCAGCTCCGTAGGGGAAACCTATGGCTACACCTTC.

The genes are TRBV7-3 and TRBJ2-1, with D perhaps TRBD1 (6 bases). The CDR3 sequence is 13 residues long. The germline V and J ends were trimmed by 5 bases and 4 bases, with 9 bases remaining between them. Germline-derived CDR1 and CDR2 are SGHTA and FQGTGA. The CDR3 reads CASSPDRYNEQFF. The CDR3 bases are TGTGCCAGCAGCCCCGACAGGTACAATGAGCAGTTCTTC.

This chain connects TRBV21-1 to TRBJ2-2; TRBD2, the table's D call, was not compared with the DNA. TRBV21-1 is assigned pseudogene status. This CDR3 spans 14 amino acids. Here the CDR3 DNA reads TGTGCCAGCAGCACCCTCTCGAACACCGGGGAGCTGTTTTTT. The encoded protein is CASSTLSNTGELFF.

The V gene is TRBV7-9, the J gene TRBJ2-3, with 7 bases matching TRBD2. Losses at the gene ends were 1 base for V and 1 base for J; bases not matched to a gene: 5. CDR3 size: 16 residues. CDR1 SEHNR and CDR2 FQNEAQ come from the germline V gene (reference sequence). The CDR3 bases are TGTGCCAGCAGCTTAGTACTCCGGGAGGGCACAGATACGCAGTATTTT. Amino acids: CASSLVLREGTDTQYF.